These 15 T cell receptor beta chains came from one sample sequenced in a study of blood T cell repertoires in COVID-19. The method was immunoSEQ multiplex PCR; TCRdb's version includes in-frame clones alone and lacks a portion of them. There are around 40,000 clones in the sample; roughly nine tenths occur only once, and approximately 15% lies in the top ten. Specimen: peripheral blood. The receptors come from a woman aged 25-40 years in a cohort sampled during active COVID-19.

Comment on this clone: Its ends do not fully match the called genes, so a read error is possible. This chain links TRBV7-7 with TRBJ2-5; D is possibly TRBD1 (5 bases). This CDR3 has 17 amino acids. Germline-derived CDR1 and CDR2 are SSHAT and FNYEAQ (reference sequence). CDR3 residues: CASSPSGAVFYQETQYF. The CDR3 bases are TGTGCTAGCAGCCCTAGTGGGGCAGTTTTCTACCAAGAGACCCAGTACTTC.

V usage is TRBV20-1 and J usage is TRBJ2-3, with 11 nucleotides matching TRBD2. CDR1 is DFQATT and CDR2 is SNEGSKA in the germline V gene (reference sequence). The CDR3 is 17 residues long. The ends lost 3 bases at V and 1 base at J; junction bases unmatched: 9. The CDR3 bases are TGCAGTGCTAGTGTACTAGCGGGAGCCCCGCGCACAGATACGCAGTATTTT. Encoded protein: CSASVLAGAPRTDTQYF.

V and J are TRBV15 and TRBJ1-6; D unclear. Trimming cost V 0 bases and J 7 bases, with 7 bases left between them. There are 14 residues in the CDR3. Germline V lookup: CDR1 LNHNV, CDR2 YYDKDF (reference sequence). The CDR3, as DNA: TGTGCCACCAGCAGAGATAGAAGCAATTCACCCCTCCACTTT. Its translation is CATSRDRSNSPLHF.

The chain uses TRBV28 and TRBJ1-5; the match to TRBD1 covers 11 bases. Trimming removed 7 bases from V and 3 bases from J; junction bases left unmatched: 14. Germline-derived CDR1 and CDR2 are MDHEN and SYDVKM. The CDR3 loop spans 18 amino acids. CDR3 amino acids: CASNIWDRGYSDNQPQHF. The CDR3, as DNA: TGTGCCAGCAATATTTGGGACAGGGGGTATAGTGACAATCAGCCCCAGCATTTT.

This chain uses TRBV5-5 with TRBJ2-3; TRBD2 matches 7 bases. V lost 4 bases, J lost 2 bases, and 10 bases stayed unmatched. The CDR3 spans 16 residues. Germline assignment: CDR1 SGHKS and CDR2 YYEKEE (reference sequence). DNA for the CDR3: TGTGCCAGCAGCGAACTAGGTGGGGGGGACACAGATACGCAGTATTTT. It yields the protein CASSELGGGDTDTQYF.

The chain uses TRBV4-2 and TRBJ1-1; the D is unclear. In germline, CDR1 is LGHNA, CDR2 YNFKEQ. The germline V and J ends were trimmed by 0 bases and 1 base, with 3 bases remaining between them. The CDR3 loop spans 13 amino acids. CDR3 coding DNA: TGTGCCAGCAGCCAAGAGAGGAACACTGAAGCTTTCTTT. Protein: CASSQERNTEAFF.

The chain combines TRBV6-5 with TRBJ2-2; tentative D call: TRBD1 (5 bases). V gave up 1 base and J gave up 5 bases, with 8 bases separating them. Germline V CDR1 and CDR2: MNHEY, SVGAGI. The length of the CDR3 is 14 residues. As DNA, the CDR3 is TGTGCCAGCAGTTACTTCCGACAGACCGGGGAGCTGTTTTTT. Amino acids: CASSYFRQTGELFF.

This rearrangement joins TRBV6-5 to TRBJ2-7; 10 bases map to TRBD2. Germline V CDR1 and CDR2: MNHEY, SVGAGI. J gave up 4 bases and V 0 bases, and 3 bases lay outside the gene matches. CDR3 length equals 15 residues. DNA for the CDR3: TGTGCCAGCAGTTACTCCTGGACTAGCGGTTACGAGCAGTACTTC. It specifies CASSYSWTSGYEQYF.

The chain carries TRBV4-1 and TRBJ2-6; maybe TRBD1 (6 bases). The CDR3 length is 15 residues. V lost 2 bases to trimming and J lost 2 bases, with 7 bases between them. CDR1 MGHRA and CDR2 YSYEKL come from the germline V gene. The CDR3 sequence is CASSQPGAGANVLTF. The CDR3 coding sequence is TGCGCCAGCAGCCAACCAGGGGCTGGGGCCAACGTCCTGACTTTC.

The V gene is TRBV6-2 or TRBV6-3, the J gene TRBJ2-1; 8 nucleotides align to TRBD2. Germline CDR1 and CDR2: MNHEY and SVGEGT. Unmatched junction bases numbered 9, after V lost 2 bases and J lost 3 bases. The CDR3 loop spans 17 amino acids. The CDR3 DNA reads TGTGCCAGCAGTTACAGTGCCAGCGGGGGTGACTACAATGAGCAGTTCTTC. Encoded protein: CASSYSASGGDYNEQFF.

This chain joins TRBV2 and TRBJ1-5; D unresolved. Trimming shortened V by 10 bases and J by 0 bases, and 16 bases separated the two germline ends. There are 15 residues in the CDR3. The germline V gene encodes CDR1 SNHLY and CDR2 FYNNEI. As DNA, the CDR3 is TGTGCCATCGCGGAGGGCAGTAATAGCAATCAGCCCCAGCATTTT. Its translation is CAIAEGSNSNQPQHF.

CDR3 region: CASSYSTGANTEAFF. In DNA, the CDR3 is TGTGCCAGCAGTTACTCGACCGGAGCGAACACTGAAGCTTTCTTT. The V and J genes are TRBV6-2 or TRBV6-3 and TRBJ1-1; D unclear. Germline V lookup: CDR1 MNHEY, CDR2 SVGEGT. CDR3 size: 15 residues. V shed 0 bases and J shed 1 base, with 9 bases lying between them.

The rearrangement uses TRBV25-1 and TRBJ1-2; 10 positions agree with TRBD1. Germline lookup yields CDR1 MGHDK and CDR2 SYGVNS. V shed 5 bases and J 2 bases; nucleotides not matched to a gene: 2. The CDR3 consists of 14 residues. DNA for the CDR3: TGTGCCAGCAGTAAGGGACAGGGGAACTATGGCTACACCTTC. It is translated as CASSKGQGNYGYTF.

The CDR3 nucleotides read TGTGCCAGCAGCTCGCGGACTAGCGGGGCCACAGATACGCAGTATTTT. Its translation: CASSSRTSGATDTQYF. The J gene is TRBJ2-3, the V gene TRBV7-2, with TRBD2 matching 12 bases. From germline, CDR1 is SGHTA and CDR2 FQGNSA. After removal of 4 bases from V and 2 bases from J, the junction contained 4 bases not matched to a gene. The length of the CDR3 is 16 residues.

This rearrangement joins TRBV5-6 to TRBJ2-1; TRBD1 matches at 9 bases. Germline V lookup: CDR1 SGHDT, CDR2 YYEEEE. J gave up 6 bases and V 0 bases, and 4 bases lay outside the gene matches. This CDR3 comprises 15 residues. The CDR3 DNA is TGTGCCAGCAGCTTGGTGGTGACAGGGGGCAATGAGCAGTTCTTC. Translating it yields CASSLVVTGGNEQFF.